These T cell receptor beta chains were read from a single sample in a study of cytomegalovirus exposure and HLA in healthy donors. Here immunoSEQ multiplex PCR was the method, and the copy in TCRdb shows in-frame clones only, minus some. Of 150,000 to 250,000 clones in the sample, over 75% are singletons; the top ten hold approximately 2.4%. The specimen was PBMCs. The receptor source for this set is a woman aged 45-65 years in good health and CMV-seronegative. Both conserved end residues are part of each CDR3. Each record gives: V gene, clone size, J gene, D gene, CDR3 protein, CDR3 DNA. The D gene is left open where the match is weak. Part of the rows lack a size; the others show once, few, many or a class for expanded clones.

V: TRBV6-6
size: -
J: TRBJ1-2
D: TRBD1
CDR3: CASSPGQGGGYTF
DNA: TGTGCCAGCAGTCCCGGACAGGGGGGGGGCTACACCTTC

V: TRBV6-1
size: -
J: TRBJ2-1
D: TRBD2
CDR3: CASSEALLAGGSYNEQFF
DNA: TGTGCCAGCAGTGAAGCGCTTCTAGCGGGAGGATCCTACAATGAGCAGTTCTTC

V: TRBV5-1
size: -
J: TRBJ2-7
D: -
CDR3: CASSLVGDRTKYF
DNA: TGCGCCAGCAGCTTGGTCGGCGACAGAACTAAGTACTTC

V: TRBV28
size: few
J: TRBJ1-1
D: -
CDR3: CASSSGENTEAFF
DNA: TGTGCCAGCAGTTCAGGGGAGAACACTGAAGCTTTCTTT

V: TRBV28
size: -
J: TRBJ2-7
D: -
CDR3: CASSLFYEQYF
DNA: TGTGCCAGCAGCTTGTTCTACGAGCAGTACTTC

V: TRBV9
size: once
J: TRBJ2-7
D: -
CDR3: CASSVEGVEQYF
DNA: TGTGCCAGCAGCGTAGAAGGGGTCGAGCAGTACTTC

V: TRBV25-1
size: -
J: TRBJ1-2
D: -
CDR3: CASSTVGESGRAGYTF
DNA: TGTGCCAGCAGTACGGTGGGGGAGTCTGGGAGGGCTGGCTACACCTTC

V: TRBV2
size: -
J: TRBJ2-4
D: -
CDR3: CASRAGVAKNIQYF
DNA: TGTGCCAGCAGGGCCGGGGTAGCCAAAAACATTCAGTACTTC

V: TRBV6-6
size: -
J: TRBJ2-7
D: TRBD2
CDR3: CASSYGLAGEGEQYF
DNA: TGTGCCAGCAGTTACGGGCTAGCGGGAGAGGGCGAGCAGTACTTC

V: TRBV27
size: -
J: TRBJ2-2
D: TRBD2
CDR3: CASSLGLAGRRTGELFF
DNA: TGTGCCAGCAGTTTGGGACTAGCGGGAAGGCGAACCGGGGAGCTGTTTTTT

V: TRBV28
size: -
J: TRBJ2-1
D: TRBD2
CDR3: CASSLGGTSGDEQFF
DNA: TGTGCCAGCAGTTTGGGTGGGACTAGCGGCGATGAGCAGTTCTTC

V: TRBV7-9
size: -
J: TRBJ2-2
D: TRBD2
CDR3: CASSLKPSGRNTGELFF
DNA: TGTGCCAGCAGCTTAAAGCCTAGCGGGAGAAACACCGGGGAGCTGTTTTTT

V: TRBV13
size: -
J: TRBJ2-1
D: -
CDR3: CASSSPRGREHNEQFF
DNA: TGTGCCAGCAGCTCCCCCAGGGGGCGGGAGCACAATGAGCAGTTCTTC

V: TRBV28
size: -
J: TRBJ2-7
D: TRBD1
CDR3: CASSPGQGHTRYEQYF
DNA: TGTGCCAGCAGTCCTGGACAGGGGCATACCCGCTACGAGCAGTACTTC

V: TRBV29-1
size: -
J: TRBJ1-2
D: -
CDR3: CSAFHYGYTF
DNA: TGCAGCGCCTTCCACTATGGCTACACCTTC

V: TRBV27
size: -
J: TRBJ2-1
D: TRBD2
CDR3: CASSPTGLAGVVWEQFF
DNA: TGTGCCAGCAGCCCCACCGGACTAGCGGGAGTGGTCTGGGAGCAGTTCTTC

V: TRBV7-3
size: -
J: TRBJ2-7
D: TRBD1
CDR3: CASSPTGDNRYEQYF
DNA: TGTGCCAGCAGCCCCACAGGGGATAATCGCTACGAGCAGTACTTC

V: TRBV19
size: -
J: TRBJ2-7
D: -
CDR3: CASSIAPSPANEQYF
DNA: TGTGCCAGTAGTATTGCCCCCTCACCCGCCAACGAGCAGTACTTC

V: TRBV27
size: -
J: TRBJ2-3
D: TRBD2
CDR3: CASSSIAGVGTDTQYF
DNA: TGTGCCAGCAGTTCAATAGCGGGAGTGGGCACAGATACGCAGTATTTT

V: TRBV5-1
size: -
J: TRBJ2-3
D: -
CDR3: CASSLTGVGTDTQYF
DNA: TGCGCCAGCAGCTTGACCGGGGTAGGCACAGATACGCAGTATTTT

V: TRBV28
size: -
J: TRBJ2-3
D: TRBD1
CDR3: CASSSAGQVIFTDTQYF
DNA: TGTGCCAGCAGCTCAGCAGGACAGGTTATATTTACAGATACGCAGTATTTT

V: TRBV6-5
size: -
J: TRBJ2-1
D: TRBD1
CDR3: CASSPGTGGVEQFF
DNA: TGTGCCAGCAGCCCCGGGACAGGGGGCGTTGAGCAGTTCTTC

V: TRBV6-5
size: few
J: TRBJ1-5
D: -
CDR3: CASSGEHYSNQPQHF
DNA: TGTGCCAGCAGCGGGGAACACTATAGCAATCAGCCCCAGCATTTT

V: TRBV25-1
size: -
J: TRBJ1-1
D: -
CDR3: CASSEPPGTEAFF
DNA: TGTGCCAGCAGTGAACCCCCGGGGACTGAAGCTTTCTTT

V: TRBV6-1
size: -
J: TRBJ2-7
D: -
CDR3: CASNPPATGTYEQYF
DNA: TGTGCCAGCAATCCACCTGCTACAGGGACCTACGAGCAGTACTTC

V: TRBV29-1
size: -
J: TRBJ1-1
D: -
CDR3: CSVEVTGDTEAFF
DNA: TGCAGCGTTGAAGTAACCGGGGACACTGAAGCTTTCTTT

V: TRBV2
size: -
J: TRBJ1-2
D: TRBD1
CDR3: CASSDGRGQALNGYTF
DNA: TGTGCCAGCAGTGACGGAAGAGGACAGGCCTTAAATGGCTACACCTTC

V: TRBV6-5
size: -
J: TRBJ2-2
D: TRBD1
CDR3: CASNRQGVNTGELFF
DNA: TGTGCCAGCAACAGACAGGGGGTGAACACCGGGGAGCTGTTTTTT

V: TRBV30
size: -
J: TRBJ1-3
D: -
CDR3: CAWSVRSGNTIYF
DNA: TGTGCCTGGAGTGTACGGTCAGGAAACACCATATATTTT

V: TRBV7-3
size: -
J: TRBJ2-2
D: TRBD2
CDR3: CASRIAGADSGELFF
DNA: TGTGCCAGCAGGATAGCGGGAGCAGATTCTGGGGAGCTGTTTTTT

V: TRBV5-1
size: -
J: TRBJ1-5
D: TRBD1
CDR3: CASSIGQGDNQPQHF
DNA: TGCGCCAGCAGCATAGGACAGGGGGACAATCAGCCCCAGCATTTT

V: TRBV4-2
size: few
J: TRBJ2-1
D: TRBD2
CDR3: CASRRTLAGSDNEQFF
DNA: TGTGCCAGCAGACGAACACTAGCGGGGTCGGACAATGAGCAGTTCTTC

V: TRBV5-1
size: -
J: TRBJ2-5
D: -
CDR3: CASSLDREGTQYF
DNA: TGCGCCAGCAGCTTGGACAGGGAAGGGACCCAGTACTTC

V: TRBV25-1
size: -
J: TRBJ2-2
D: TRBD1
CDR3: CASSAEGTGNTGELFF
DNA: TGTGCCAGCAGTGCCGAAGGGACAGGGAACACCGGGGAGCTGTTTTTT

V: TRBV6-5
size: -
J: TRBJ2-1
D: TRBD2
CDR3: CASSYLGGSINEQFF
DNA: TGTGCCAGCAGTTACTTAGGCGGGAGCATCAATGAGCAGTTCTTC

V: TRBV7-2
size: -
J: TRBJ2-1
D: -
CDR3: CASSLEALVKFF
DNA: TGTGCCAGCAGCTTAGAAGCGTTAGTGAAGTTCTTC

V: TRBV27
size: once
J: TRBJ2-7
D: TRBD1
CDR3: CASSFSGTGSYEQYF
DNA: TGTGCCAGCAGTTTTTCCGGGACAGGCTCCTACGAGCAGTACTTC

V: TRBV2
size: -
J: TRBJ2-7
D: TRBD1
CDR3: CASSDGTVYEQYF
DNA: TGTGCCAGCAGTGACGGGACAGTCTACGAGCAGTACTTC

V: TRBV11-2
size: -
J: TRBJ2-7
D: -
CDR3: CASSLGTAGLREQYF
DNA: TGTGCCAGCAGCTTGGGGACTGCGGGTCTAAGGGAGCAGTACTTC

V: TRBV7-9
size: -
J: TRBJ1-2
D: TRBD1
CDR3: CASSLVGADRGSGYTF
DNA: TGTGCCAGCAGCTTAGTTGGGGCGGACAGGGGGAGTGGCTACACCTTC

V: TRBV7-6
size: -
J: TRBJ2-7
D: TRBD2
CDR3: CASSLVPGGEQYF
DNA: TGTGCCAGCAGCTTAGTCCCGGGGGGCGAGCAGTACTTC

V: TRBV14
size: -
J: TRBJ2-3
D: -
CDR3: CASSQDTASTDTQYF
DNA: TGTGCCAGCAGCCAAGATACAGCCAGCACAGATACGCAGTATTTT

V: TRBV10-3
size: -
J: TRBJ1-3
D: -
CDR3: CAISESMGNLRGNTIYF
DNA: TGTGCCATCAGTGAGTCGATGGGCAACCTTCGGGGAAACACCATATATTTT

V: TRBV7-8
size: -
J: TRBJ1-5
D: -
CDR3: CASSLTGAPAQHF
DNA: TGTGCCAGCAGCTTAACGGGAGCTCCAGCCCAGCATTTT

V: TRBV28
size: -
J: TRBJ2-7
D: TRBD1
CDR3: CASSFTGGHDEQYF
DNA: TGTGCCAGCAGTTTCACAGGGGGCCACGACGAGCAGTACTTC

V: TRBV10-3
size: -
J: TRBJ1-6
D: TRBD1
CDR3: CAIRSGQMYSPLHF
DNA: TGTGCCATCAGGTCGGGACAGATGTATTCACCCCTCCACTTT

V: TRBV9
size: -
J: TRBJ2-1
D: TRBD2
CDR3: CASSVATGLAGDNEQFF
DNA: TGTGCCAGCAGCGTAGCTACCGGGCTAGCGGGAGACAATGAGCAGTTCTTC

V: TRBV14
size: -
J: TRBJ1-1
D: TRBD1
CDR3: CASSPHRGTYTEAFF
DNA: TGTGCCAGCAGTCCTCACAGGGGAACCTACACTGAAGCTTTCTTT

V: TRBV14
size: -
J: TRBJ2-7
D: -
CDR3: CASSQALGRFYEQYF
DNA: TGTGCCAGCAGCCAAGCTCTGGGGCGGTTCTACGAGCAGTACTTC

V: TRBV6-1
size: -
J: TRBJ2-7
D: -
CDR3: CASSVGTGVGYEQYF
DNA: TGTGCCAGCAGTGTGGGAACGGGAGTGGGCTACGAGCAGTACTTC

V: TRBV28
size: -
J: TRBJ2-7
D: -
CDR3: CASTRTYEQYF
DNA: TGTGCCAGCACTCGGACTTACGAGCAGTACTTC